This T cell receptor beta chain was identified during a study of T cells after somatic rescue of genetic block. Clones were read by immunoSEQ multiplex PCR, and TCRdb kept only the in-frame ones, dropping some. The sample holds around 50,000 clones; approximately 96% are singletons and the top ten take approximately 0.077%. The J segment lost 4 bases and the V segment lost 0 bases, leaving 4 bases of the junction unmatched. This CDR3 region has 15 residues. Germline V gene lookup returns CDR1 LGHNA and CDR2 YSLEER. This receptor was identified in a child younger than two. What was sequenced was peripheral blood mononuclear cells (PBMCs). V and J are TRBV4-3 and TRBJ2-5; TRBD2 matches 8 bases. CDR3 nucleotide sequence: TGCGCCAGCAGCCAAGATAGGCTAGCGGGAGAGACCCAGTACTTC. Translated: CASSQDRLAGETQYF.